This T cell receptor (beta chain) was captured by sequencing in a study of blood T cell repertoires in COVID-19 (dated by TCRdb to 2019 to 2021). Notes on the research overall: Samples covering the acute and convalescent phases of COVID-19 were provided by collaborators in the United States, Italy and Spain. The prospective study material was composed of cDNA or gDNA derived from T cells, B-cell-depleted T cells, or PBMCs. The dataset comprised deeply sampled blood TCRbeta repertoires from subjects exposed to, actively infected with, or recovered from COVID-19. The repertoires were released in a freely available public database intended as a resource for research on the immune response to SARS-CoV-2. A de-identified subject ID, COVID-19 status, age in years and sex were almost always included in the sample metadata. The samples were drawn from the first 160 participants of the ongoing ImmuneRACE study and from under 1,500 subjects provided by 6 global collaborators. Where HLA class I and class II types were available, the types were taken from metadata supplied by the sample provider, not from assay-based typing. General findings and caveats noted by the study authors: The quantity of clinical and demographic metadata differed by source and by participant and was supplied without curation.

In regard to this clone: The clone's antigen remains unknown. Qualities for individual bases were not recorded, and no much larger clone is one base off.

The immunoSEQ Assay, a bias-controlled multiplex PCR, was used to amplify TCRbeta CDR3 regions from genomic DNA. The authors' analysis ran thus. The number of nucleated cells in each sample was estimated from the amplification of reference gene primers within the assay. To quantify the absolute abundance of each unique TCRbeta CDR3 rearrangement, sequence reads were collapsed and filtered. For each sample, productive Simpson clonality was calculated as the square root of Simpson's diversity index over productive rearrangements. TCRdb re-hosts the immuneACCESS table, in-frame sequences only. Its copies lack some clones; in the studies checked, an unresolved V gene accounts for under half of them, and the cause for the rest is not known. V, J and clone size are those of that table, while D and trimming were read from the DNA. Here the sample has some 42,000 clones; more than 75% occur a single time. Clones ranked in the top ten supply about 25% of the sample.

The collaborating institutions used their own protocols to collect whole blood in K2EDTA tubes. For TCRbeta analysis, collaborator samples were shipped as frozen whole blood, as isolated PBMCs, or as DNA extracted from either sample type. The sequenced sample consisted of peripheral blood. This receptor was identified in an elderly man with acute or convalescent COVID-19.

The DNA reads TGCGCCAGCAGCGCCGAACTAGCGGGGGCGAGGGAGACCCAGTACTTC. Its protein is CASSAELAGARETQYF. The chain is encoded by TRBV5-1 joined to TRBJ2-5; 11 central nucleotides agree with TRBD2. According to the germline V gene, CDR1 reads SGHRS and CDR2 reads YFSETQ. For this chain, trimming is 4 bases at the V end and 5 bases at the J end, and the number of junction bases without a gene match is 10. The CDR3 spans 16 residues, from the cysteine through the phenylalanine. Only the CDR3 DNA stays, 48 bases, in frame from base 1.